This TCR beta chain was sequenced during a study of early T cells in non-severe SARS-CoV-2 infection. About the study: From unsorted whole blood, bulk RNA was sequenced, and the chains remained unpaired.

This clonotype was seen ten or more times. TCRdb reprocessed the 5' RACE reads with MiXCR, giving one entry per CDR3 protein. The sample contains 40,000 or so distinct CDR3 sequences, 5.8% of which appear only once. This CDR3 region has 17 residues. Looked up from germline, CDR1 is DFQATT and CDR2 is SNEGSKA (reference sequence). Trimming cost V 2 bases and J 7 bases; bases outside gene matches: 11. Specimen: whole blood. V gene TRBV20-1 combines with J gene TRBJ2-5, with 15 nucleotides matching TRBD2. This TCR derives from an adult who was a healthcare worker with PCR-confirmed SARS-CoV-2 infection or an uninfected control (not recorded which). The CDR3 sequence is CSARSWGTSGGLWTQYF. The DNA of the CDR3 is TGCAGTGCTAGATCCTGGGGGACTAGCGGGGGGCTTTGGACCCAGTACTTC.